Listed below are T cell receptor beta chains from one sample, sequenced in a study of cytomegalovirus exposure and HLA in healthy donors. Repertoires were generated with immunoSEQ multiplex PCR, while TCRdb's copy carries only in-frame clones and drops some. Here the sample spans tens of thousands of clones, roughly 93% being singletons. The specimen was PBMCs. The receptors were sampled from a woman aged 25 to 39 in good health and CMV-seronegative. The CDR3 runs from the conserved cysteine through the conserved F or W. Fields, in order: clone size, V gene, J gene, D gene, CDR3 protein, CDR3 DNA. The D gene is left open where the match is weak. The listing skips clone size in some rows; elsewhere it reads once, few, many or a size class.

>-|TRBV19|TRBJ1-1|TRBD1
CASSMGRGVGDTEAFF
TGTGCCAGTAGTATGGGCAGGGGGGTTGGGGACACTGAAGCTTTCTTT
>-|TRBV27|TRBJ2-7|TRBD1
CASSLGTRDRATYEQYF
TGTGCCAGCAGTTTGGGCACAAGGGACAGGGCAACCTACGAGCAGTACTTC
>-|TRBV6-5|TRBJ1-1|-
CASSYSRVRAPEAFF
TGTGCCAGCAGTTACTCGAGGGTGAGGGCACCAGAAGCTTTCTTT
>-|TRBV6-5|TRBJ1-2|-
CASTRYGGDGYTF
TGTGCCAGCACTAGGTACGGAGGGGATGGCTACACCTTC
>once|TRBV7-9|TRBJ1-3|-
CASSLVGSSGNTIYF
TGTGCCAGCAGCTTAGTGGGGAGCTCTGGAAACACCATATATTTT
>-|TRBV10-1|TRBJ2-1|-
CASSESTGYNEQFF
TGCGCCAGCAGTGAGTCGACTGGCTACAATGAGCAGTTCTTC
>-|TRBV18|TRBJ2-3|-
CASSPTGRRGTDTQYF
TGTGCCAGCTCACCAACCGGGAGACGGGGCACAGATACGCAGTATTTT
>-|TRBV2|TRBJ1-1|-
CASGQRVNTEAFF
TGTGCCAGCGGACAGAGGGTGAACACTGAAGCTTTCTTT
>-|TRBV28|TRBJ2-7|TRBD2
CASRPGLAAEQYF
TGTGCCAGCAGGCCGGGACTAGCGGCCGAGCAGTACTTC
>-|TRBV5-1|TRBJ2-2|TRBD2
CASSPVVAGMSSGELFF
TGCGCCAGCAGCCCGGTAGTAGCGGGAATGTCGTCCGGGGAGCTGTTTTTT
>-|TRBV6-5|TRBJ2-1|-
CAIGDGGNEQFF
TGTGCCATAGGGGACGGAGGGAATGAGCAGTTCTTC
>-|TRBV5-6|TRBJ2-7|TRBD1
CASSPFGTGAYEQYF
TGTGCCAGCAGCCCCTTCGGTACAGGGGCCTACGAGCAGTACTTC
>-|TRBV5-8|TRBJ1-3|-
CASSLNPPRNTIYF
TGTGCCAGCAGCTTAAACCCCCCACGGAACACCATATATTTT
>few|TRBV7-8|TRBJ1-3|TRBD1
CASSHDRGGNTIYF
TGTGCCAGCAGTCACGACAGGGGGGGAAACACCATATATTTT
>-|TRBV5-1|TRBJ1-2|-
CASPIPLQIRDSVNYGYTF
TGCGCCAGCCCTATTCCTCTACAGATCCGAGATAGCGTCAACTATGGCTACACCTTC
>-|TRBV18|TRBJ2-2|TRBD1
CASSSTGTGELFF
TGTGCCAGCTCCTCGACAGGGACCGGGGAGCTGTTTTTT
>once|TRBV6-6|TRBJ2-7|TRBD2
CASSYLAGTYEQYF
TGTGCCAGCAGTTACTTAGCGGGAACCTACGAGCAGTACTTC
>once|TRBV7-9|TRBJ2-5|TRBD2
CASSLAGGKETQYF
TGTGCCAGCAGCTTAGCGGGGGGGAAAGAGACCCAGTACTTC
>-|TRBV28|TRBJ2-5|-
CASSHGGLQETQYF
TGTGCCAGCAGCCACGGAGGCCTGCAAGAGACCCAGTACTTC
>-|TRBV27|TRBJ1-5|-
CASSLQGSNQPQHF
TGTGCCAGCAGTTTACAGGGGAGCAATCAGCCCCAGCATTTT
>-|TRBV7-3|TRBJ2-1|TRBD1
CASSPRDSNYNEQFF
TGTGCCAGCAGCCCACGGGACAGCAACTACAATGAGCAGTTCTTC
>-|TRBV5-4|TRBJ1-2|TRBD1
CASSLGTDRVYGYTF
TGTGCCAGCAGCTTAGGAACCGACAGGGTTTATGGCTACACCTTC
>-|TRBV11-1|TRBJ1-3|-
CASSQDRVSGNTIYF
TGTGCCAGCAGCCAAGACAGAGTCTCTGGAAACACCATATATTTT
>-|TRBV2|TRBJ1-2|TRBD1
CASSWDRASGYTF
TGTGCCAGCAGTTGGGACAGGGCCTCGGGCTACACCTTC
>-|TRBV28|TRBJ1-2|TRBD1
CALAGDRGRGYTF
TGTGCCTTGGCGGGGGACAGGGGGAGAGGCTACACCTTC
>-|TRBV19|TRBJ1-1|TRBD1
CASSADRARNTEAFF
TGTGCCAGTAGTGCCGACAGGGCTCGGAACACTGAAGCTTTCTTT
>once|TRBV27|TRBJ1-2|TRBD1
CASSFINRGQRGYTF
TGCGCCAGCAGTTTCATTAACCGGGGACAGCGGGGCTACACCTTC
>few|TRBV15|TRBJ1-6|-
CATSRDTGLGSSPLHF
TGTGCCACCAGCAGAGACACAGGGTTGGGGAGTTCACCCCTCCACTTT
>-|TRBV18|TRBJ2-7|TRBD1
CASSMDRGPYEQYF
TGTGCCAGCTCAATGGACAGGGGCCCCTACGAGCAGTACTTC
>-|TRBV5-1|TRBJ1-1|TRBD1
CASRGQANTNTEAFF
TGCGCCAGCAGGGGACAGGCCAACACGAACACTGAAGCTTTCTTT
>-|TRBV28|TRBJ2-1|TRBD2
CASSSRGGNYNEQFF
TGTGCCAGCAGTTCCCGGGGGGGAAACTACAATGAGCAGTTCTTC
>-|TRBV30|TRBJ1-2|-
CAWGLWAGNYGYTF
TGTGCCTGGGGCCTTTGGGCCGGTAACTATGGCTACACCTTC
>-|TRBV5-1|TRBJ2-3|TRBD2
CASSSTSGRTSKDTQYF
TGCGCCAGCAGCTCTACTAGCGGGAGGACCTCAAAAGATACGCAGTATTTT
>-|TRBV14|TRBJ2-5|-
CASSQGSSRETQYF
TGTGCCAGCAGCCAAGGTTCATCTCGGGAGACCCAGTACTTC
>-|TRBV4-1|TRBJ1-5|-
CASSQEVGGLNQPQHF
TGCGCCAGCAGCCAAGAGGTAGGAGGGCTCAATCAGCCCCAGCATTTT
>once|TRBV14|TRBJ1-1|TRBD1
CASSRGQGRYLLMNTEAFF
TGTGCCAGCAGCCGCGGACAGGGGCGTTACCTTCTCATGAACACTGAAGCTTTCTTT
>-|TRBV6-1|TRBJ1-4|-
CASESEGLGEKLFF
TGTGCCAGCGAAAGTGAGGGTCTCGGAGAAAAACTGTTTTTT
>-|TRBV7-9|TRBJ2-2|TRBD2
CASSGRTSSGELFF
TGTGCCAGCAGCGGTAGGACTAGCTCCGGGGAGCTGTTTTTT
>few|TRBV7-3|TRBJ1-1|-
CASSLRVQGNTEAFF
TGTGCCAGCAGCTTACGGGTACAGGGCAACACTGAAGCTTTCTTT
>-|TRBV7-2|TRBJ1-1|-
CASSLLVVRGNTEAFF
TGTGCCAGCAGCTTACTCGTCGTAAGAGGGAACACTGAAGCTTTCTTT
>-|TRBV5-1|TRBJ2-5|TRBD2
CASSWTSGREAVETQYF
TGCGCCAGCAGCTGGACTAGCGGGAGGGAAGCGGTGGAGACCCAGTACTTC
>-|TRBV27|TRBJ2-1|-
CASSTWPTTWFF
TGTGCCAGCAGTACCTGGCCGACTACCTGGTTCTTC
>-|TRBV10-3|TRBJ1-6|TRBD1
CATKTGQDNSPLHF
TGTGCCACCAAAACGGGACAGGACAATTCACCCCTCCACTTT
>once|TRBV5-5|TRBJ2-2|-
CASSLSGGGTGRTGELFF
TGTGCCAGCAGCTTAAGTGGCGGGGGGACAGGGAGGACCGGGGAGCTGTTTTTT
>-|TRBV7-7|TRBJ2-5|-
CASSPLGETQYF
TGTGCTAGCAGCCCCCTCGGGGAGACCCAGTACTTC
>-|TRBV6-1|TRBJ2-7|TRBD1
CASSTEGQYEQYF
TGTGCCAGCAGCACCGAGGGACAGTACGAGCAGTACTTC